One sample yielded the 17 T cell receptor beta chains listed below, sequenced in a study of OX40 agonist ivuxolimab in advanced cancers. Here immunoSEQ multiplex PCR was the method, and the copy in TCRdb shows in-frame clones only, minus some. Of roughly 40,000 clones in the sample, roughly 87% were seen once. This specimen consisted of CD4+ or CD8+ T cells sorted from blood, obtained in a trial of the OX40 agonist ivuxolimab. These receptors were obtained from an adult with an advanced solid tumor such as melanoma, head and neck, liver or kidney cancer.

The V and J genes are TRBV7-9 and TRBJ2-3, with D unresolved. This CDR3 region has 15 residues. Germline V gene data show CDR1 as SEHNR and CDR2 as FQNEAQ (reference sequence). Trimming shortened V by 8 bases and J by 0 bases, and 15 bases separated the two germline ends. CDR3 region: CASPPRTASTDTQYF. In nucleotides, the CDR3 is TGTGCCAGCCCCCCACGGACGGCGAGCACAGATACGCAGTATTTT. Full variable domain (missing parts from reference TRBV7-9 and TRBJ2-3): DTGVSQNPRHKITKRGQNVTFRCDPISEHNRLYWYRQTLGQGPEFLTYFQNEAQLEKSRLLSDRFSAERPKGSFSTLEIQRTEQGDSAMYLCASPPRTASTDTQYFGPGTRLTVL.

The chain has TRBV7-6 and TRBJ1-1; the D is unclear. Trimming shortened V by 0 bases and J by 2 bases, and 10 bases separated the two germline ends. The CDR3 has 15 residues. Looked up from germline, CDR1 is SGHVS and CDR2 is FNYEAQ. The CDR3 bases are TGTGCCAGCAGCTTAGCTAAAGGACTAAACACTGAAGCTTTCTTT. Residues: CASSLAKGLNTEAFF.

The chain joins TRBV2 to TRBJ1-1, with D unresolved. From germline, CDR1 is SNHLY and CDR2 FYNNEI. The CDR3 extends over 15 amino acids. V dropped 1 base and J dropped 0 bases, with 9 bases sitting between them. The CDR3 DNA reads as TGTGCCAGCAGTGAAGAACGAGGGCTGAACACTGAAGCTTTCTTT. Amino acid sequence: CASSEERGLNTEAFF.

DNA of the CDR3: TGTGCCAGCGGCGAAGGGGCTTCCTACGAGCAGTACGTC. This codes for CASGEGASYEQYV. The V gene is TRBV2, the J gene TRBJ2-7, with D possibly being TRBD1 (5 bases). Per the germline V gene, CDR1 is SNHLY and CDR2 is FYNNEI. V lost 8 bases and J 1 base, leaving 12 bases between the germline ends. CDR3 length: 13 residues.

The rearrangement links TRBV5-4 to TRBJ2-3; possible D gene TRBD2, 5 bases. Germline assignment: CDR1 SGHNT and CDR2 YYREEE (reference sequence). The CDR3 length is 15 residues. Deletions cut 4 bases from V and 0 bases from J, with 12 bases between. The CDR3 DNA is TGTGCCAGCAGCGGTGGTGCGGGTAGCACAGATACGCAGTATTTT. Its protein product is CASSGGAGSTDTQYF.

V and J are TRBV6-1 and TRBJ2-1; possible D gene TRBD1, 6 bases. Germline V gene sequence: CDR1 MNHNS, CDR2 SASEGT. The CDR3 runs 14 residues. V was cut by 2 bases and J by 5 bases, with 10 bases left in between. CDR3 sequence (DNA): TGTGCCAGCAGTGAATCAGGGGAGAACAATGAGCAGTTCTTC. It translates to CASSESGENNEQFF.

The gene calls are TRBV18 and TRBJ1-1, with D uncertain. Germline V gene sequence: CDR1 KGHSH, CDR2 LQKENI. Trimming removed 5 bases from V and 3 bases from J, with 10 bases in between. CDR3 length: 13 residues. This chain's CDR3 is CASSALDDTEAFF. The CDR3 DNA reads TGTGCCAGCTCAGCCCTCGATGACACTGAAGCTTTCTTT.

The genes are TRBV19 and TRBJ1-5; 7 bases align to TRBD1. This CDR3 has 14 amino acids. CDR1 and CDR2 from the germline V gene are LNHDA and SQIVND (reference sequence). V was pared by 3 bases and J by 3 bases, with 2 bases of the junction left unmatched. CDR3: CASSIGQDNQPQHF. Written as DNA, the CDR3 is TGTGCCAGTAGTATCGGACAGGACAATCAGCCCCAGCATTTT.

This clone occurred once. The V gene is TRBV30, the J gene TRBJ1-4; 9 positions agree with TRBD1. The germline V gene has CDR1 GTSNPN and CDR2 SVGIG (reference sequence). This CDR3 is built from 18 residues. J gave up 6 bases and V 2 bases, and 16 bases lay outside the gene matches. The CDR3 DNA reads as TGTGCCTGGAGTCCCCCGCCCGTCGACAGGGGGTTTTATGAAAAACTGTTTTTT. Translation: CAWSPPPVDRGFYEKLFF.

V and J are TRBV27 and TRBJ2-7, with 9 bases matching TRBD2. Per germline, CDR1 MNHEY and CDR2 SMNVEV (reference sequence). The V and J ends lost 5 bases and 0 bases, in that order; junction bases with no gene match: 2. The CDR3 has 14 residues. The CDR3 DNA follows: TGTGCCAGCAGTAGCGGGGGGAGCTCCTACGAGCAGTACTTC. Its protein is CASSSGGSSYEQYF.

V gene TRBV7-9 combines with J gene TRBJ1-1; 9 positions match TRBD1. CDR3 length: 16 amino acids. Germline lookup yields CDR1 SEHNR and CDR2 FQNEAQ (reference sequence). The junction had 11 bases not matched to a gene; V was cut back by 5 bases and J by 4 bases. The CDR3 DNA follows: TGTGCCAGCAGCGCCACCGGGACAGGGCCCCCCACTGAAGCTTTCTTT. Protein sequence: CASSATGTGPPTEAFF. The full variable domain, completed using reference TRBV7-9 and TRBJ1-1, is DTGVSQNPRHKITKRGQNVTFRCDPISEHNRLYWYRQTLGQGPEFLTYFQNEAQLEKSRLLSDRFSAERPKGSFSTLEIQRTEQGDSAMYLCASSATGTGPPTEAFFGQGTRLTVV.

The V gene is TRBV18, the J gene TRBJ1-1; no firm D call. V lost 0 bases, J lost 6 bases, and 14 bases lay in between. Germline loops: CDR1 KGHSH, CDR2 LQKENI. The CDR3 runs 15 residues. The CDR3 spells CASSPPGREVAEAFF. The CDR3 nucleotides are TGTGCCAGCTCACCACCGGGTAGGGAGGTCGCTGAAGCTTTCTTT.

CDR3 amino acids: CASSWSGQGVQYV. In DNA form, the CDR3 reads TGTGCCAGCAGTTGGTCTGGGCAGGGGGTGCAGTACGTC. The gene calls are TRBV6-6 and TRBJ2-7; TRBD1 agrees at 7 bases. The V and J ends lost 4 bases and 9 bases, in that order; junction bases with no gene match: 9. CDR1 MNHNY and CDR2 SVGAGI come from the germline V gene (reference sequence). The CDR3 length is 13 residues.

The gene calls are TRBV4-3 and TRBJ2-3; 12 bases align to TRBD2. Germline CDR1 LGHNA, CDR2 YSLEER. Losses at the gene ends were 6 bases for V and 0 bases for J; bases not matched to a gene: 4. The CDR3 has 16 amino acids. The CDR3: CASSSSGGASTDTQYF. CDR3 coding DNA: TGCGCCAGCAGTTCTAGCGGGGGGGCTAGCACAGATACGCAGTATTTT.

Here the CDR3 reads CARSRPRTGETQYF. The CDR3 DNA is TGTGCCAGAAGTCGACCCCGAACGGGAGAGACCCAGTACTTC. The chain joins TRBV5-3 to TRBJ2-5; D uncertain. TRBV5-3 is noted as an ORF with a role that remains uncertain. Trimming took off 5 bases at V and 4 bases at J, with 15 bases between the two ends. The CDR3 extends over 14 amino acids.

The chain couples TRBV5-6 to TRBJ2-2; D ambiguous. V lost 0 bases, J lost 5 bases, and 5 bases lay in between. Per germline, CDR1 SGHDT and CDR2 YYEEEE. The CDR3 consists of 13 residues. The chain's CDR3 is CASSLDETGELFF. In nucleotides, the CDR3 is TGTGCCAGCAGCTTGGACGAAACCGGGGAGCTGTTTTTT.

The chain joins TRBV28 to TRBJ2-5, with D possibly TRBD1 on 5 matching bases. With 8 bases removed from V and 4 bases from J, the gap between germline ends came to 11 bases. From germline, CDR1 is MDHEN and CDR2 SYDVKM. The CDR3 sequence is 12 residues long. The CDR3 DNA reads TGTGCCAGCTCAGGGTTTCCAGAGACCCAGTACTTC. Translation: CASSGFPETQYF.